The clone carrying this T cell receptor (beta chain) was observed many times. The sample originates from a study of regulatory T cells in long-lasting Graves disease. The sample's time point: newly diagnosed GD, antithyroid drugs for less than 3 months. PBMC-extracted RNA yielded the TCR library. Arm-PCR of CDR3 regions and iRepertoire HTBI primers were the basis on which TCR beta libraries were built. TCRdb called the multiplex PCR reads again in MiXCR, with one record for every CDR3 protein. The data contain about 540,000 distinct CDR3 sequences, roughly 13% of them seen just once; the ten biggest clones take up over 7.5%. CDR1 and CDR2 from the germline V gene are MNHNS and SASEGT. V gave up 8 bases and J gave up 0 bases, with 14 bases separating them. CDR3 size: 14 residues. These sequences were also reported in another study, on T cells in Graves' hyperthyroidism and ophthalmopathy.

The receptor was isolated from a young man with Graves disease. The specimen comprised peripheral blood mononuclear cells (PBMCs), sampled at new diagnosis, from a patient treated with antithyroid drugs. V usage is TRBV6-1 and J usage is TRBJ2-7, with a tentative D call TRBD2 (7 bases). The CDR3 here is CASGGGHSSYEQYF. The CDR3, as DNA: TGTGCCAGCGGCGGGGGACATAGCTCCTACGAGCAGTACTTC.